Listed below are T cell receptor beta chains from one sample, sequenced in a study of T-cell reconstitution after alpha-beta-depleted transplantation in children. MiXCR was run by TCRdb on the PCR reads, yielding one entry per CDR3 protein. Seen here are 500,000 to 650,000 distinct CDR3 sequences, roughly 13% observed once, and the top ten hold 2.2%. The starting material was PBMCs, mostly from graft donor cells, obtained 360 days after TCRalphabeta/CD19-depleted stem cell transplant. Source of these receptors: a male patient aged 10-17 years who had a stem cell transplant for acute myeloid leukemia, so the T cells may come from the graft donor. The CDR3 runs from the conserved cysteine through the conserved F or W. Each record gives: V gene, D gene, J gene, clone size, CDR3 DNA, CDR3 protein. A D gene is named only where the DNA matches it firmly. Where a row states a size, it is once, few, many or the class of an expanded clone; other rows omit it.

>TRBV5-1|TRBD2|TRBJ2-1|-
TGCGCCAGCAGCTCAGCTAGCGGGAGGCCTATAAATGAGCAGTTCTTC
CASSSASGRPINEQFF
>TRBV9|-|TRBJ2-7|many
TGTGCCAGCAGCGTGGGACTGGGAGGCTACGAGCAGTACTTC
CASSVGLGGYEQYF
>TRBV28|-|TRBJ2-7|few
TGTGCCAGCAGACCTATCTACGAGCAGTACTTC
CASRPIYEQYF
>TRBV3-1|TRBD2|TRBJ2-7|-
TGTGCCACCTCCCAAGATTTCCTAGCGGGATATTCCTACGAGCAGTACTTC
CATSQDFLAGYSYEQYF
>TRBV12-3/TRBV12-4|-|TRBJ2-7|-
TGTGCCAGCAGTTATGTGTTGGCGGCCTCTACCTACGAGCAGTACTTC
CASSYVLAASTYEQYF
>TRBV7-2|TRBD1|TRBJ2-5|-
TGTGCCTCCAGACAGGGTCAAGAGACCCAGTACTTC
CASRQGQETQYF
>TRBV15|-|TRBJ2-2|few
TGTGCCACCAGCAGAGCTCTACAGTCGAACACCGGGGAGCTGTTTTTT
CATSRALQSNTGELFF
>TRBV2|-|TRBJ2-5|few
TGTGCCAGCATTGCGGAGACCCAGTACTTC
CASIAETQYF
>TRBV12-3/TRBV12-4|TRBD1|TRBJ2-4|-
TGTGCCAGCAGTAAGACAGGGGCGGGGAGAAACATTCAGTACTTC
CASSKTGAGRNIQYF
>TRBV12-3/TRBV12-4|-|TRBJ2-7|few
TGTGCCAGCAGTTTTTGGGGCGCAGCTGGAGCCTACGAGCAGTACTTC
CASSFWGAAGAYEQYF
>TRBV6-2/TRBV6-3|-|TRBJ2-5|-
TGTGCCAGCAGTTATTTCGTCGACAGAGGAGAGACCCAGTACTTC
CASSYFVDRGETQYF
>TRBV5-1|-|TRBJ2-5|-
TGCGCCAGCACCCAAGAGCAGGGCCAAGAGACCCAGTACTTC
CASTQEQGQETQYF
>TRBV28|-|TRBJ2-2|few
TGTGCCAGCAGCCCTGTAGTCCACACCGGGGAGCTGTTTTTT
CASSPVVHTGELFF
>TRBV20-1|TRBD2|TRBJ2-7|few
TGCAGTGCGGCAGCGGGGGCCTACGAGCAGTACTTC
CSAAAGAYEQYF
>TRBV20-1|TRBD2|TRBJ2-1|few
TGCAGTGCTAGGGGGGGGAGCAACTACAATGAGCAGTTCTTC
CSARGGSNYNEQFF
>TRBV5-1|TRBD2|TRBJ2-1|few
TGCGCCAGCAGCTTAGCGGGAGTTCGTGGGAATGAGCAGTTCTTC
CASSLAGVRGNEQFF
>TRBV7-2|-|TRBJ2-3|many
TGTGCCAGCAGCTCTCGAATCACAGATACGCAGTATTTT
CASSSRITDTQYF
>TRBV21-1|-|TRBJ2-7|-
TGTGCCAGCAGCAAATCTGGACTAGCGGGGACCCTCGGGCAGTACTTC
CASSKSGLAGTLGQYF
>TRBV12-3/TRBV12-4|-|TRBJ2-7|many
TGTGCCAGCAGGGGCAGAGGTCCTTCCTACGAGCAGTACTTC
CASRGRGPSYEQYF
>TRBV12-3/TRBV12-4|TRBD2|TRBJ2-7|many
TGTGCCAGCAGTTATCTTCTAGCGGATAGTGGGGAGCAGTACTTC
CASSYLLADSGEQYF
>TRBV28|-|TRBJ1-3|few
TGTGCCAGCAGTTCCATCCCTTGGGGAAACACCATATATTTT
CASSSIPWGNTIYF
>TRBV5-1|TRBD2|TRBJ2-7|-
TGCGCCAGCAGCCCCCACGAGACTAGCGGGTACCCCTACGAGCAGTACTTC
CASSPHETSGYPYEQYF
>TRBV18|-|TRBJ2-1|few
TGTGCCAGCTCACCTCTCAGCGCTAGCTCTGCCAATGAGCAGTTCTTC
CASSPLSASSANEQFF
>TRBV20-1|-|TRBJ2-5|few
TGCAGTGCTAGAGAGGCGGGCACGGAGACCCAGTACTTC
CSAREAGTETQYF
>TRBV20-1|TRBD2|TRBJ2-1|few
TGCAGTGCTCACACTAGCGGGAGGGCCAGTTCCTACAATGAGCAGTTCTTC
CSAHTSGRASSYNEQFF
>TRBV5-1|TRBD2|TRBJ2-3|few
TGCGCCAGCAGCTTGGTGGGACTAGCGGGAGGAGGTTGGACAGATACGCAGTATTTT
CASSLVGLAGGGWTDTQYF
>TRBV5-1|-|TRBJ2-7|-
TGCGCCAGCAGCTTGGATAGGCCCCCGACCTACGAGCAGTACTTC
CASSLDRPPTYEQYF